The 23 T cell receptor beta chains presented below share a single source sample, sequenced in a study of OX40 agonist ivuxolimab in advanced cancers. The repertoire was sequenced with immunoSEQ multiplex PCR; TCRdb's copy has only in-frame clones and lacks some. Of fewer than 100,000 clones listed, about four fifths were seen once; the top ten hold 0.35% to 0.5%. The sample consisted of CD4+ or CD8+ T cells sorted from blood, taken in a trial of the OX40 agonist ivuxolimab. These TCRs come from an adult with an advanced solid tumor such as melanoma, head and neck, liver or kidney cancer.

The gene calls are TRBV7-9 and TRBJ2-1; D ambiguous. This CDR3 is 14 amino acids long. V shed 1 base and J shed 15 bases, with 19 bases lying between them. CDR1 and CDR2 from the germline V gene are SEHNR and FQNEAQ (reference sequence). CDR3 region: CASSLEDGRSPGFF. CDR3 sequence (DNA): TGTGCCAGCAGCTTAGAGGACGGGCGATCGCCGGGGTTCTTC.

This chain joins TRBV2 and TRBJ2-6; D ambiguous. The germline V gene encodes CDR1 SNHLY and CDR2 FYNNEI. The CDR3 covers 15 residues. With 5 bases removed from V and 0 bases from J, the gap between germline ends came to 8 bases. Here the CDR3 DNA reads TGTGCCAGCAGTTCAGATAACTCTGGGGCCAACGTCCTGACTTTC. Protein: CASSSDNSGANVLTF.

This chain joins TRBV7-3 and TRBJ1-2; 11 bases are a match to TRBD1. V gave up 5 bases and J gave up 5 bases; unmatched junction bases: 7. The CDR3 sequence is 15 residues long. Germline V CDR1 and CDR2: SGHTA, FQGTGA. The CDR3 loop is CASSPGQGARYGYTF. CDR3 bases: TGTGCCAGCAGCCCAGGACAGGGGGCACGGTATGGCTACACCTTC.

J is TRBJ2-6 and V is TRBV27, with 9 bases matching TRBD1. Germline assignment: CDR1 MNHEY and CDR2 SMNVEV (reference sequence). This CDR3 region has 17 residues. V lost 4 bases, J lost 2 bases, and 6 bases stayed unmatched. In nucleotides, the CDR3 is TGTGCCAGCAGTTCTCGGGACAGGGTAACTGGGGCCAACGTCCTGACTTTC. It codes for CASSSRDRVTGANVLTF. The full variable domain, in which reference TRBV27 and TRBJ2-6 provide the parts outside the CDR3, is EAQVTQNPRYLITVTGKKLTVTCSQNMNHEYMSWYRQDPGLGLRQIYYSMNVEVTDKGDVPEGYKVSRKEKRNFPLILESPSPNQTSLYFCASSSRDRVTGANVLTFGAGSRLTVL.

The chain uses TRBV11-2 and TRBJ2-3; 8 bases are a match to TRBD1. Germline CDR1 reads SGHAT; CDR2 reads FQNNGV. CDR3 size: 16 residues. V gave up 4 bases and J gave up 5 bases; unmatched junction bases: 11. CDR3 bases: TGTGCCAGCAGCTCGGCCCCCAGGGGGCGAGGAGATACGCAGTATTTT. It codes for CASSSAPRGRGDTQYF.

Of note for this clone: Other nucleotide sequences from this sample produce the same CDR3. The chain joins TRBV7-2 to TRBJ1-5; 9 bases fit TRBD1. Germline loops: CDR1 SGHTA, CDR2 FQGNSA. This CDR3 has 15 amino acids. The V segment lost 4 bases and the J segment 7 bases; nucleotides outside the gene matches: 8. The CDR3 region is CASSSKTGGRQPQHF. The CDR3 bases are TGTGCCAGCAGCTCGAAGACAGGGGGTCGGCAGCCCCAGCATTTT.

This chain uses TRBV5-1 with TRBJ1-1; tentative D call: TRBD1 (5 bases). CDR3 length: 14 residues. The V gene's germline CDR1 is SGHRS and CDR2 YFSETQ. The germline V and J ends were trimmed by 4 bases and 5 bases, with 15 bases remaining between them. DNA of the CDR3: TGCGCCAGCAGCCTGCTCGGGGCGCGAACTGAAGCTTTCTTT. Protein: CASSLLGARTEAFF.

The genes are TRBV7-9 and TRBJ2-1; 8 bases agree with TRBD2. Germline assignment: CDR1 SEHNR and CDR2 FQNEAQ (reference sequence). After removal of 5 bases from V and 4 bases from J, the junction contained 7 bases not matched to a gene. The CDR3 loop spans 15 amino acids. CDR3 in DNA: TGTGCCAGCAGCCCCCAGAGCGGGAGTTACAATGAGCAGTTCTTC. This encodes CASSPQSGSYNEQFF.

For the CDR3, the DNA is TGTGCCAGTAGGACTGGACAGGGGGTTCAGCCCCAGCATTTT. Amino acid sequence: CASRTGQGVQPQHF. The chain carries TRBV19 and TRBJ1-5; 10 nucleotides align to TRBD1. With 6 bases clipped from V and 6 bases from J, the junction kept 5 bases outside the gene matches. CDR1 is LNHDA and CDR2 is SQIVND in the germline V gene (reference sequence). The CDR3 loop spans 14 amino acids.

The chain couples TRBV11-2 to TRBJ2-3; the match to TRBD1 covers 7 bases. CDR1 and CDR2 (germline): SGHAT, FQNNGV. Losses at the gene ends were 6 bases for V and 2 bases for J; bases not matched to a gene: 8. The CDR3 length is 15 residues. The CDR3, as DNA: TGTGCCAGCAGAAAGAACAGGGGTAACACAGATACGCAGTATTTT. Amino acids: CASRKNRGNTDTQYF.

The table lists this clone with many counts. The gene calls are TRBV15 and TRBJ1-4, with a weak D call TRBD1 (6 bases). V gave up 5 bases and J gave up 0 bases, with 10 bases separating them. This CDR3 has 15 amino acids. Germline-derived CDR1 and CDR2 are LNHNV and YYDKDF (reference sequence). Written as DNA, the CDR3 is TGTGCCACCAGCCCAAGGACAGCAACTAATGAAAAACTGTTTTTT. It yields the protein CATSPRTATNEKLFF. Drawing the rest from reference TRBV15 and TRBJ1-4, the complete variable domain is DAMVIQNPRYQVTQFGKPVTLSCSQTLNHNVMYWYQQKSSQAPKLLFHYYDKDFNNEADTPDNFQSRRPNTSFCFLDIRSPGLGDTAMYLCATSPRTATNEKLFFGSGTQLSVL.

This clone was seen just once. The J gene is TRBJ2-2, the V gene TRBV5-1; D remains ambiguous. The CDR3 is made up of 14 amino acids. V lost 0 bases and J lost 0, with 3 bases in between. The germline CDR1 and CDR2 sequences are SGHRS and YFSETQ. The CDR3 DNA reads as TGCGCCAGCAGCTTGGAAACGAACACCGGGGAGCTGTTTTTT. Translation: CASSLETNTGELFF.

The J gene is TRBJ2-7, the V gene TRBV6-1; TRBD2 aligns across 8 bases. The ends lost 4 bases at V and 6 bases at J; junction bases unmatched: 14. The CDR3 loop spans 16 amino acids. Germline V gene sequence: CDR1 MNHNS, CDR2 SASEGT. The CDR3 DNA is TGTGCCAGCAGTGGACGAACTAGCGGACCCACCGGCGAGCAGTACGTC. Amino acid sequence: CASSGRTSGPTGEQYV.

The chain uses TRBV14 and TRBJ2-1, with 8 bases lining up with TRBD2. The CDR3 length is 17 residues. J gave up 3 bases and V 5 bases, and 12 bases lay outside the gene matches. Per the germline V gene, CDR1 is SGHDN and CDR2 is FVKESK. The CDR3 DNA reads TGTGCCAGCAGCGCAGTTGTAAGCGGGAGTCGCTACAATGAGCAGTTCTTC. Its translation is CASSAVVSGSRYNEQFF.

The genes are TRBV28 and TRBJ2-5, with 12 bases lining up with TRBD1. This CDR3 has 15 residues. V dropped 6 bases and J dropped 5; count of bases not matched to a gene: 7. Germline lookup yields CDR1 MDHEN and CDR2 SYDVKM. CDR3 amino acids: CASSPGTGGWETQYF. The CDR3 region has the DNA TGTGCCAGCAGCCCCGGGACAGGGGGCTGGGAGACCCAGTACTTC.

The chain joins TRBV2 to TRBJ2-7; 7 bases map to TRBD2. The V gene's germline CDR1 is SNHLY and CDR2 FYNNEI. There are 20 residues in the CDR3. Trimming cost V 3 bases and J 0 bases; bases outside gene matches: 20. CDR3 in DNA: TGTGCCAGCAGTGAGGGGCTAGCGGCCACTTCTGGCCGTCACTCCTACGAGCAGTACTTC. Translating gives CASSEGLAATSGRHSYEQYF.

The V and J genes are TRBV4-3 and TRBJ2-5; 10 bases match TRBD1. Germline lookup yields CDR1 LGHNA and CDR2 YSLEER. This CDR3 is 16 amino acids long. Unmatched junction bases numbered 4, after V lost 0 bases and J lost 3 bases. The CDR3 protein is CASSQDPGTGEETQYF. CDR3 bases: TGCGCCAGCAGCCAAGATCCAGGGACAGGGGAAGAGACCCAGTACTTC.

This clone has a single count. The chain combines TRBV11-3 with TRBJ2-7; D not certain. This CDR3 spans 14 amino acids. V was pared by 3 bases and J by 1 base, with 10 bases between. Germline V lookup: CDR1 SGHNT, CDR2 YENEEA. The CDR3 nucleotides read TGTGCCAGCAGCTTCGGCAGGCAATCCTACGAGCAGTACGTC. Protein sequence: CASSFGRQSYEQYV.

J is TRBJ1-1 and V is TRBV6-5; D not resolved. The germline V and J ends were trimmed by 6 bases and 0 bases, with 11 bases remaining between them. Germline CDR1 and CDR2: MNHEY and SVGAGI. The CDR3 sequence is 14 residues long. The CDR3 DNA reads as TGTGCCAGCAGCCTCCTTAGCCTGAACACTGAAGCTTTCTTT. It codes for CASSLLSLNTEAFF.

V gene TRBV6-1 combines with J gene TRBJ1-1, with D unclear. The CDR3 is made up of 12 amino acids. V was cut by 6 bases and J by 11 bases, with 16 bases left in between. Germline assignment: CDR1 MNHNS and CDR2 SASEGT. The CDR3, as DNA: TGTGCCAGCAGGGTCGGTAACCCTGGGGCTTTCTTT. Encoded protein: CASRVGNPGAFF.

The chain employs TRBV4-2 and TRBJ1-2, with D unclear. Germline-derived CDR1 and CDR2 are LGHNA and YNFKEQ. V was pared by 0 bases and J by 1 base, with 9 bases between. The CDR3 sequence is 15 residues long. For the CDR3, the DNA is TGTGCCAGCAGCCAAGAAGAACGGGATAACTATGGCTACACCTTC. As protein: CASSQEERDNYGYTF.

This chain uses TRBV28 with TRBJ1-5, with 7 positions matching TRBD1. The CDR3 consists of 15 residues. The germline V gene encodes CDR1 MDHEN and CDR2 SYDVKM. Germline trimming cut 4 bases from V and 5 bases from J; bases unmatched to any gene: 8. The CDR3 DNA is TGTGCCAGCAGTTCGGAACGACAGGGCTATCAGCCCCAGCATTTT. It is translated as CASSSERQGYQPQHF.

The rearrangement links TRBV7-2 to TRBJ2-5, with 7 bases that match TRBD2. J lost 0 bases, V lost 1 base, and 5 bases had no gene match. The CDR3 spans 16 residues. Per the germline V gene, CDR1 is SGHTA and CDR2 is FQGNSA. The CDR3 DNA follows: TGTGCCAGCAGCTTAGTCCGCAGCGGGAACCAAGAGACCCAGTACTTC. It codes for CASSLVRSGNQETQYF.